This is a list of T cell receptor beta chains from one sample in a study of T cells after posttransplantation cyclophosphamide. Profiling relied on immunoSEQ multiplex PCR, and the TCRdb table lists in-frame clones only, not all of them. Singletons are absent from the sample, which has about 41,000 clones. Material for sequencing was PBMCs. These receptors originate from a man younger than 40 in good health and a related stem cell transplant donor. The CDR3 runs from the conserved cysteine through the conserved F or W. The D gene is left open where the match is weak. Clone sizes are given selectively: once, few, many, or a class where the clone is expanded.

CDR3 protein: CASSATVQETQYF
CDR3 DNA: TGTGCCAGCAGCGCGACAGTCCAAGAGACCCAGTACTTC
clone size: -
V gene: TRBV9
J gene: TRBJ2-5
D gene: -

CDR3 protein: CASGAGTAPYEQYF
CDR3 DNA: TGCGCCAGCGGGGCCGGGACAGCTCCCTACGAGCAGTACTTC
clone size: many
V gene: TRBV10-1
J gene: TRBJ2-7
D gene: TRBD1

CDR3 protein: CASSYGTGVEQFF
CDR3 DNA: TGTGCCAGCAGTTACGGGACAGGGGTTGAGCAGTTCTTC
clone size: many
V gene: TRBV6-5
J gene: TRBJ2-1
D gene: TRBD1

CDR3 protein: CASSIFGRGGDQPQHF
CDR3 DNA: TGTGCCAGTAGTATTTTTGGCCGAGGGGGGGATCAGCCCCAGCATTTT
clone size: many
V gene: TRBV19
J gene: TRBJ1-5
D gene: -

CDR3 protein: CASSLTGLPSEQYF
CDR3 DNA: TGTGCCAGCAGCTTAACCGGACTCCCCAGCGAGCAGTACTTC
clone size: many
V gene: TRBV7-3
J gene: TRBJ2-7
D gene: -

CDR3 protein: CASSRGQYSNQPQHF
CDR3 DNA: TGTGCCAGCAGCCGTGGACAGTATAGCAATCAGCCCCAGCATTTT
clone size: many
V gene: TRBV6-5
J gene: TRBJ1-5
D gene: -

CDR3 protein: CASSLDRGLSYEQYF
CDR3 DNA: TGTGCCAGCAGCCTAGACAGGGGGCTTTCCTACGAGCAGTACTTC
clone size: many
V gene: TRBV7-6
J gene: TRBJ2-7
D gene: TRBD1

CDR3 protein: CTSSPTGTENQPQHF
CDR3 DNA: TGCACCAGCAGCCCTACCGGGACAGAGAATCAGCCCCAGCATTTT
clone size: many
V gene: TRBV4-1
J gene: TRBJ1-5
D gene: TRBD1

CDR3 protein: CASSSTGVNQPQHF
CDR3 DNA: TGTGCCAGTAGTTCCACAGGGGTAAATCAGCCCCAGCATTTT
clone size: many
V gene: TRBV19
J gene: TRBJ1-5
D gene: TRBD1

CDR3 protein: CASSGTSGGAKTGELFF
CDR3 DNA: TGCGCCAGCTCCGGGACTAGCGGGGGGGCCAAGACCGGGGAGCTGTTTTTT
clone size: many
V gene: TRBV5-1
J gene: TRBJ2-2
D gene: TRBD2

CDR3 protein: CASSLGGASSYEQYF
CDR3 DNA: TGTGCCAGCAGCTTGGGGGGGGCGAGCTCCTACGAGCAGTACTTC
clone size: many
V gene: TRBV13
J gene: TRBJ2-7
D gene: -

CDR3 protein: CASSVATGAYGYHEQYF
CDR3 DNA: TGTGCCAGCAGCGTAGCTACCGGCGCCTACGGGTACCACGAGCAGTACTTC
clone size: many
V gene: TRBV9
J gene: TRBJ2-7
D gene: -

CDR3 protein: CASSLMGTADEAFF
CDR3 DNA: TGTGCCAGCAGCTTAATGGGGACAGCCGATGAAGCTTTCTTT
clone size: many
V gene: TRBV7-3
J gene: TRBJ1-1
D gene: TRBD1

CDR3 protein: CASSVEWGVNYEQYF
CDR3 DNA: TGTGCCAGCAGCGTAGAATGGGGGGTCAACTACGAGCAGTACTTC
clone size: few
V gene: TRBV9
J gene: TRBJ2-7
D gene: -

CDR3 protein: CASSLGALNEKLFF
CDR3 DNA: TGTGCCAGCAGTTTAGGGGCTTTAAATGAAAAACTGTTTTTT
clone size: many
V gene: TRBV6-5
J gene: TRBJ1-4
D gene: -

CDR3 protein: CASREEGNKNIQYF
CDR3 DNA: TGCGCCAGCCGCGAGGAGGGGAACAAAAACATTCAGTACTTC
clone size: many
V gene: TRBV5-1
J gene: TRBJ2-4
D gene: -

CDR3 protein: CASSPPGRGSEKLFF
CDR3 DNA: TGTGCCAGCTCACCACCGGGTAGGGGCAGCGAAAAACTGTTTTTT
clone size: many
V gene: TRBV18
J gene: TRBJ1-4
D gene: -

CDR3 protein: CASSQVQQGSPLHF
CDR3 DNA: TGTGCCAGCAGCCAAGTGCAACAGGGTTCACCCCTCCACTTT
clone size: many
V gene: TRBV4-2
J gene: TRBJ1-6
D gene: -

CDR3 protein: CASSLSDSYEQYF
CDR3 DNA: TGTGCCAGCAGCTTAAGCGACTCCTACGAGCAGTACTTC
clone size: many
V gene: TRBV7-9
J gene: TRBJ2-7
D gene: -

CDR3 protein: CASSETGGARNTGELFF
CDR3 DNA: TGTGCCAGCAGCGAGACAGGGGGTGCTAGGAACACCGGGGAGCTGTTTTTT
clone size: few
V gene: TRBV13
J gene: TRBJ2-2
D gene: TRBD1

CDR3 protein: CASSYSLGQGMNTEAFF
CDR3 DNA: TGTGCCAGCAGTTACTCCCTGGGACAGGGTATGAACACTGAAGCTTTCTTT
clone size: many
V gene: TRBV6-2/TRBV6-3
J gene: TRBJ1-1
D gene: TRBD1

CDR3 protein: CASSVGLAGVVDTQYF
CDR3 DNA: TGTGCCAGCAGCGTAGGACTAGCGGGGGTCGTAGATACGCAGTATTTT
clone size: many
V gene: TRBV9
J gene: TRBJ2-3
D gene: TRBD2

CDR3 protein: CATSDSQGWAEAFF
CDR3 DNA: TGTGCCACCAGTGATTCACAGGGGTGGGCTGAAGCTTTCTTT
clone size: many
V gene: TRBV24-1
J gene: TRBJ1-1
D gene: TRBD1

CDR3 protein: CASSGTSGGGPYNEQFF
CDR3 DNA: TGTGCCAGCAGTGGGACTAGCGGGGGGGGCCCCTACAATGAGCAGTTCTTC
clone size: -
V gene: TRBV6-1
J gene: TRBJ2-1
D gene: TRBD2

CDR3 protein: CASSGRLQGNTEAFF
CDR3 DNA: TGTGCCAGCAGTGGGCGTTTACAGGGAAACACTGAAGCTTTCTTT
clone size: many
V gene: TRBV2
J gene: TRBJ1-1
D gene: -

CDR3 protein: CASSFDRGHGNQPQHF
CDR3 DNA: TGTGCCAGCAGTTTCGACAGGGGGCATGGCAATCAGCCCCAGCATTTT
clone size: many
V gene: TRBV28
J gene: TRBJ1-5
D gene: TRBD1

CDR3 protein: CASTRTGGSQETQYF
CDR3 DNA: TGTGCCAGCACTCGGACAGGGGGTAGTCAAGAGACCCAGTACTTC
clone size: few
V gene: TRBV6-2/TRBV6-3
J gene: TRBJ2-5
D gene: TRBD1

CDR3 protein: CASSLLGARRETQYF
CDR3 DNA: TGTGCCAGCAGCTTACTGGGGGCAAGGCGGGAGACCCAGTACTTC
clone size: many
V gene: TRBV11-2
J gene: TRBJ2-5
D gene: -

CDR3 protein: CASSLRDRAKDTQYF
CDR3 DNA: TGTGCCAGCAGTCTCCGGGACAGGGCTAAAGATACGCAGTATTTT
clone size: many
V gene: TRBV12-3/TRBV12-4
J gene: TRBJ2-3
D gene: TRBD1

CDR3 protein: CASSSDRGIYNEQFF
CDR3 DNA: TGTGCCAGCAGCTCCGACAGGGGGATCTACAATGAGCAGTTCTTC
clone size: few
V gene: TRBV7-8
J gene: TRBJ2-1
D gene: TRBD1

CDR3 protein: CASSPTSGGYNEQFF
CDR3 DNA: TGTGCCAGCAGCCCTACTAGCGGGGGGTACAATGAGCAGTTCTTC
clone size: many
V gene: TRBV11-3
J gene: TRBJ2-1
D gene: TRBD2

CDR3 protein: CASSFFLRGTPTEAFF
CDR3 DNA: TGTGCCAGCAGTTTTTTTCTCAGGGGGACACCGACTGAAGCTTTCTTT
clone size: many
V gene: TRBV12-3/TRBV12-4
J gene: TRBJ1-1
D gene: TRBD1

CDR3 protein: CASSLVPGLTNEKLFF
CDR3 DNA: TGTGCCAGCAGCTTGGTACCGGGGTTAACTAATGAAAAACTGTTTTTT
clone size: few
V gene: TRBV5-6
J gene: TRBJ1-4
D gene: -

CDR3 protein: CASSIGNRGAFTDTQYF
CDR3 DNA: TGTGCCAGTAGTATAGGGAATCGCGGGGCGTTCACAGATACGCAGTATTTT
clone size: many
V gene: TRBV19
J gene: TRBJ2-3
D gene: -

CDR3 protein: CSVGTGEDQPQHF
CDR3 DNA: TGCAGCGTTGGAACAGGGGAAGATCAGCCCCAGCATTTT
clone size: many
V gene: TRBV29-1
J gene: TRBJ1-5
D gene: TRBD1

CDR3 protein: CASSTQGYSYNEQFF
CDR3 DNA: TGTGCCAGCAGTACCCAGGGGTATTCCTACAATGAGCAGTTCTTC
clone size: many
V gene: TRBV6-1
J gene: TRBJ2-1
D gene: -

CDR3 protein: CASSQVVGNTDTQYF
CDR3 DNA: TGTGCCAGCAGCCAAGTTGTTGGCAATACAGATACGCAGTATTTT
clone size: many
V gene: TRBV4-2
J gene: TRBJ2-3
D gene: -

CDR3 protein: CASSYSGPEPQETQYF
CDR3 DNA: TGTGCCAGCAGTTACTCGGGCCCCGAGCCCCAAGAGACCCAGTACTTC
clone size: few
V gene: TRBV6-5
J gene: TRBJ2-5
D gene: -

CDR3 protein: CASRRGGQGDTQYF
CDR3 DNA: TGCGCCAGCAGAAGGGGGGGGCAGGGAGATACGCAGTATTTT
clone size: -
V gene: TRBV5-1
J gene: TRBJ2-3
D gene: -

CDR3 protein: CASSRDRGVPEAFF
CDR3 DNA: TGCGCCAGCAGCCGGGACAGGGGAGTCCCCGAAGCTTTCTTT
clone size: many
V gene: TRBV5-1
J gene: TRBJ1-1
D gene: TRBD1

CDR3 protein: CASSYRSQGFYEQYF
CDR3 DNA: TGTGCCAGCAGTTACCGGTCCCAGGGGTTCTACGAGCAGTACTTC
clone size: many
V gene: TRBV6-5
J gene: TRBJ2-7
D gene: -

CDR3 protein: CASSQDFRTSRNQPQHF
CDR3 DNA: TGCGCCAGCAGCCAAGATTTCCGAACCTCGCGGAATCAGCCCCAGCATTTT
clone size: many
V gene: TRBV4-1
J gene: TRBJ1-5
D gene: -

CDR3 protein: CASSRGPGLMNTEAFF
CDR3 DNA: TGTGCCAGTAGTAGGGGGCCAGGGCTCATGAACACTGAAGCTTTCTTT
clone size: many
V gene: TRBV19
J gene: TRBJ1-1
D gene: -

CDR3 protein: CASSRQVNTEAFF
CDR3 DNA: TGTGCCAGCAGTCGACAGGTGAACACTGAAGCTTTCTTT
clone size: many
V gene: TRBV6-4
J gene: TRBJ1-1
D gene: -

CDR3 protein: CASSLRGGSPDTQYF
CDR3 DNA: TGTGCCAGCAGCTTAAGGGGGGGGAGCCCAGATACGCAGTATTTT
clone size: -
V gene: TRBV11-2
J gene: TRBJ2-3
D gene: -

CDR3 protein: CASSSGQGADTQYF
CDR3 DNA: TGTGCCAGCAGCTCGGGACAGGGGGCAGATACGCAGTATTTT
clone size: -
V gene: TRBV2
J gene: TRBJ2-3
D gene: TRBD1

CDR3 protein: CASSEYGAGSNEQFF
CDR3 DNA: TGTGCCAGCAGTGAATATGGGGCTGGGTCTAATGAGCAGTTCTTC
clone size: many
V gene: TRBV25-1
J gene: TRBJ2-1
D gene: -

CDR3 protein: CASSFFGTSGGATDTQYF
CDR3 DNA: TGCGCCAGCAGCTTCTTCGGGACTAGCGGGGGGGCCACAGATACGCAGTATTTT
clone size: many
V gene: TRBV5-1
J gene: TRBJ2-3
D gene: TRBD2

CDR3 protein: CASSLGRGRDQPQHF
CDR3 DNA: TGTGCCAGCAGTTTGGGTAGGGGCAGGGATCAGCCCCAGCATTTT
clone size: -
V gene: TRBV28
J gene: TRBJ1-5
D gene: -

CDR3 protein: CASSYKDLAGVLTETQYF
CDR3 DNA: TGTGCCAGCAGTTACAAGGATCTAGCGGGGGTCCTTACGGAGACCCAGTACTTC
clone size: -
V gene: TRBV6-2/TRBV6-3
J gene: TRBJ2-5
D gene: TRBD2

CDR3 protein: CASSIGTSPNEQFF
CDR3 DNA: TGTGCCAGTAGTATAGGGACTAGCCCCAATGAGCAGTTCTTC
clone size: many
V gene: TRBV19
J gene: TRBJ2-1
D gene: TRBD2

CDR3 protein: CASSLRGRGETQYF
CDR3 DNA: TGTGCCAGCAGCTTGCGGGGACGTGGGGAGACCCAGTACTTC
clone size: -
V gene: TRBV7-9
J gene: TRBJ2-5
D gene: -

CDR3 protein: CATRGDTLTGELFF
CDR3 DNA: TGCGCCACCCGGGGGGACACTTTAACCGGGGAGCTGTTTTTT
clone size: many
V gene: TRBV10-2
J gene: TRBJ2-2
D gene: -

CDR3 protein: CASSESGVVTEAFF
CDR3 DNA: TGTGCCAGCAGTGAATCGGGGGTGGTGACTGAAGCTTTCTTT
clone size: many
V gene: TRBV25-1
J gene: TRBJ1-1
D gene: -